The 22 T cell receptor beta chains below come from one sample, sequenced in a study of breast tumors, draining lymph nodes, adjacent tissues. The lymph nodes were axillary draining lymph nodes from breast cancer patients. One entry per CDR3 protein results from TCRdb running MiXCR on the multiplex PCR reads. This repertoire shows about 220,000 distinct CDR3 sequences, around 35% found once; its top ten account for approximately 3.3%. The specimen was axillary lymph node tissue. Receptor source: a female donor with breast cancer. Some clones in this sample may be carry-over from other donors' samples.

This clonotype was recorded many times. J is TRBJ2-3 and V is TRBV5-6; 12 bases are shared with TRBD2. The CDR3 spans 16 residues. The V segment lost 4 bases and the J segment 0 bases; nucleotides outside the gene matches: 3. Germline V CDR1 and CDR2: SGHDT, YYEEEE. CDR3 sequence reads: CASSAGTSGSTDTQYF. CDR3 nucleotides: TGTGCCAGCAGCGCTGGGACTAGCGGGAGCACAGATACGCAGTATTTT.

In its sample, this clonotype was seen a few times. A much larger clone lies a single base off, so this may be a read error. The chain has TRBV20-1 and TRBJ1-2; 7 bases are shared with TRBD1. Looked up from germline, CDR1 is DFQATT and CDR2 is SNEGSKA (reference sequence). The CDR3 consists of 13 residues. The CDR3 loop is CSAREQGRYAYTF. Here the CDR3 DNA reads TGCAGTGCTAGAGAACAGGGGCGCTATGCCTACACCTTC.

Many counts were recorded for this clonotype. The V call is TRBV19, the J call TRBJ2-7; 8 nucleotides agree with TRBD1. Looked up from germline, CDR1 is LNHDA and CDR2 is SQIVND (reference sequence). The V segment lost 4 bases and the J segment 7 bases; nucleotides outside the gene matches: 6. There are 13 residues in the CDR3. The CDR3 loop is CASSTQGAREQYF. Written as DNA, the CDR3 is TGTGCCAGTAGTACTCAGGGGGCGAGGGAGCAGTACTTC.

The chain has TRBV12-5 and TRBJ1-1; a weak D match, TRBD1 (6 bases). The CDR3 contains 14 residues. V was trimmed by 5 bases and J by 8 bases, leaving 18 bases between them. The V gene's germline CDR1 is LGHNT and CDR2 FRNRAP. In nucleotides, the CDR3 is TGTGCTAGTGGTATATTCCCAAACGGACAGGAAGCTTTCTTT. Protein product: CASGIFPNGQEAFF.

This clonotype was picked up many times. A much bigger clone sits one base away, suggesting this may be a read error. The rearrangement links TRBV2 to TRBJ2-7; D might be TRBD1 (6 bases). CDR3 length equals 15 residues. Germline CDR1 and CDR2: SNHLY and FYNNEI. CDR3 coding DNA: TGTGCCAGCGGAACAGGGCGGAAACGGATCTACGAGCAGTGCTTC. It yields the protein CASGTGRKRIYEQCF. Supplemented by reference TRBV2 and TRBJ2-7, the full variable domain reads EPEVTQTPSHQVTQMGQEVILRCVPISNHLYFYWYRQILGQKVEFLVSFYNNEISEKSEIFDDQFSVERPDGSNFTLKIRSTKLEDSAMYFCASGTGRKRIYEQCFGPGTRLTVT.

The chain has TRBV7-9 and TRBJ2-7; maybe TRBD2 (5 bases). Trimming took 4 bases from V and 12 from J, leaving 16 bases between them. The CDR3 is 12 amino acids. Per the germline V gene, CDR1 is SEHNR and CDR2 is FQNEAQ (reference sequence). The chain's CDR3 is CASSSKASGMYF. CDR3 coding DNA: TGTGCCAGCAGCTCTAAGGCCTCCGGGATGTACTTC.

This clonotype was detected ten times or more. The chain has TRBV11-1 and TRBJ2-7; D is unclear. Trimming shortened V by 5 bases and J by 3 bases, and 14 bases separated the two germline ends. Germline values: CDR1 SGHAT, CDR2 FQDESV (reference sequence). CDR3 length equals 14 residues. The CDR3: CASSNHEGGYEQYF. The CDR3, as DNA: TGTGCCAGCAGCAACCATGAAGGTGGCTACGAGCAGTACTTC.

Ten or more counts support this clonotype. The chain carries TRBV16 and TRBJ1-6; weak D call: TRBD1 (5 bases). The germline V gene has CDR1 KGHSY and CDR2 FQNENV. The V and J ends lost 0 bases and 8 bases respectively, with 11 bases between them. The CDR3 runs 15 residues. The CDR3 spells CASSQSGLTDSPLHF. As DNA, the CDR3 is TGTGCCAGCAGCCAATCGGGGTTGACAGATTCACCCCTCCACTTT.

This clonotype was picked up one time. V usage is TRBV29-1 and J usage is TRBJ2-1, with TRBD2 identical over 9 bases. Germline trimming cut 4 bases from V and 7 bases from J; bases unmatched to any gene: 8. This CDR3 is built from 14 residues. Looked up from germline, CDR1 is SQVTM and CDR2 is ANQGSEA. The CDR3 DNA reads TGCAGCGTTGGAGTCGCGGGAGGGGTTAATGAGCAGTTCTTC. Translated, it gives CSVGVAGGVNEQFF.

Concerning this clonotype: A read error may explain this, as a much larger clone is one base away. The chain uses TRBV7-6 and TRBJ2-3, with D uncertain. The CDR3 loop spans 13 amino acids. Germline V gives CDR1 SGHVS, CDR2 FNYEAQ. V lost 5 bases, J lost 4 bases, and 10 bases lay in between. In nucleotides, the CDR3 is TGTGCCAGCAGCCTGCGTTTGGCAGATACGCAGTATTTT. It is translated as CASSLRLADTQYF.

V usage is TRBV15 and J usage is TRBJ2-2; D call uncertain. The CDR3 contains 13 residues. Germline CDR1 and CDR2: LNHNV and YYDKDF (reference sequence). The V end lost 0 bases, the J end lost 2 bases, and 1 base lay between the germline ends. CDR3 nucleotides: TGTGCCACCAGCAGAGAAAACACCGGGGAGCTGTTTTTT. This translates into CATSRENTGELFF.

The chain employs TRBV9 and TRBJ2-3; D possibly corresponds to TRBD1 (5 bases). CDR3 length: 17 amino acids. The germline V gene has CDR1 SGDLS and CDR2 YYNGEE. Trimming removed 0 bases from V and 2 bases from J, with 16 bases in between. As DNA, the CDR3 is TGTGCCAGCAGCGTAGGGGGCTTTTCCCTGAACACAGATACGCAGTATTTT. It translates to CASSVGGFSLNTDTQYF.

This clonotype was observed a handful of times. This sequence joins TRBV7-6 and TRBJ1-6, with 9 bases lining up with TRBD1. V dropped 5 bases and J dropped 11; count of bases not matched to a gene: 10. Per germline, CDR1 SGHVS and CDR2 FNYEAQ. The CDR3 is made up of 15 amino acids. The CDR3 loop is CASSTGQGGWAPLHF. The CDR3 DNA sequence: TGTGCCAGCAGCACGGGACAGGGTGGTTGGGCACCCCTCCACTTT.

About this clonotype itself: The junction differs from germline at one of its ends, possibly a read error. This chain uses TRBV7-7 with TRBJ2-1; D unclear. From germline, CDR1 is SSHAT and CDR2 FNYEAQ (reference sequence). The CDR3 has 15 amino acids. Here the CDR3 reads CASSLVRSSYNEQLF. CDR3 sequence (DNA): TGTGCTAGCAGCTTAGTCCGGAGCTCCTACAATGAGCAGCTCTTT. Full variable domain (rest looked up from reference TRBV7-7 and TRBJ2-1): GAGVSQSPRYKVTKRGQDVTLRCDPISSHATLYWYQQALGQGPEFLTYFNYEAQPDKSGLPSDRFSAERPEGSISTLTIQRTEQRDSAMYRCASSLVRSSYNEQLFGPGTRLTVL.

This clonotype was seen many times. The chain uses TRBV19 and TRBJ2-3; D not certain. This CDR3 region has 13 residues. V lost 6 bases and J lost 4, with 11 bases in between. Germline V lookup: CDR1 LNHDA, CDR2 SQIVND (reference sequence). The CDR3 DNA follows: TGTGCCAGTAGCAGGTCGGCCCCAGATACGCAGTATTTT. Translating it yields CASSRSAPDTQYF.

For this clonotype: No conserved phenylalanine or tryptophan is present at the end of the CDR3, so a read error is the likely explanation. The DNA is omitted, as the CDR3 cannot be located on it reliably, and the CDR3 follows TCRdb's listing. This chain joins TRBV15 and TRBJ2-6; no check of the table's D call, TRBD1, against the DNA was made. The CDR3 numbers 11 amino acids, ends counted. From germline, CDR1 is LNHNV and CDR2 YYDKDF (reference sequence). CDR3 sequence: CATSRVTGGIN.

The rearrangement links TRBV28 to TRBJ2-7, with 10 bases fitting TRBD2. V lost 6 bases, J lost 5 bases, and 10 bases stayed unmatched. The CDR3 contains 15 residues. From germline, CDR1 is MDHEN and CDR2 SYDVKM. CDR3 sequence reads: CASSQAGGPTDEQYF. In nucleotides, the CDR3 is TGTGCCAGCAGCCAAGCGGGAGGGCCGACCGACGAGCAGTACTTC.

This clonotype was seen repeatedly, ten times or more. The chain couples TRBV6-4 to TRBJ2-1; 8 bases line up with TRBD1. J gave up 2 bases and V 8 bases, and 2 bases lay outside the gene matches. This CDR3 comprises 13 residues. Per germline, CDR1 MRHNA and CDR2 SNTAGT. Here the CDR3 reads CASGQGPYNEQFF. The DNA for the CDR3 is TGTGCCAGCGGACAGGGACCCTACAATGAGCAGTTCTTC.

This clonotype is a singleton in its sample. The chain has TRBV5-1 and TRBJ1-1; no reliable D call. Per the germline V gene, CDR1 is SGHRS and CDR2 is YFSETQ. V was shortened by 1 base and J by 1 base, with 14 bases between the two germline ends. The CDR3 is 16 residues long. Written as DNA, the CDR3 is TGCGCCAGCAGCTTGAGGTATGAGGGAGGGAACACTGAAGCTTTCTTT. This gives the protein CASSLRYEGGNTEAFF.

Comments on this clonotype: Mismatch with germline at one junction end may stem from a read error. The V and J genes are TRBV7-7 and TRBJ2-1; perhaps TRBD2 as D (5 bases). CDR1 and CDR2 from the germline V gene are SSHAT and FNYEAQ (reference sequence). The CDR3 extends over 14 amino acids. The CDR3 sequence: CASSLREYYNEQFF. In DNA form, the CDR3 reads TGTGCTAGCAGCTTAAGGGAGTATTACAATGAGCAGTTCTTC.

In its sample, this clonotype was seen once. Compared with germline, one end of the junction differs, possibly owing to a read error. CDR3 DNA sequence: TGCAGTGCTAGTAGAGGGGTCACCTACAATTCACCCCTCCACTTT. Amino acid sequence: CSASRGVTYNSPLHF. This chain uses TRBV20-1 with TRBJ1-6; possibly TRBD1 for D (5 bases). This CDR3 region has 15 residues. Germline CDR1 DFQATT, CDR2 SNEGSKA (reference sequence).

Notes on this clonotype: A read error may explain this, as a much larger clone is one base away. This chain links TRBV6-1 with TRBJ1-2, with D maybe TRBD1 (5 bases). The CDR3 sequence is 11 residues long. Per the germline V gene, CDR1 is MNHNS and CDR2 is SASEGT. CDR3 coding DNA: TGTGTCAGCAGTGAAGGGGTTGGCTACACCTTC. This encodes CVSSEGVGYTF.